Listed here are 16 T cell receptor beta chains from one sample, sequenced in a study of a mutant IDH1 vaccine in newly diagnosed glioma. Time point of the sample: baseline, week 1 (first vaccination visit). Treatment denoted: pre-vaccination baseline after standard-of-care therapy. The protocol was immunoSEQ multiplex PCR, while the TCRdb copy is restricted to in-frame clones and leaves out a portion. The table includes approximately 52,000 clones, 60% to 85% detected once. The starting material was PBMCs, obtained from a glioma patient treated with radiotherapy, temozolomide or both. All receptors come from a woman in her 40s with glioma.

The chain carries TRBV12-5 and TRBJ1-1; unclear D gene. CDR3 length: 12 amino acids. Between the trimmed V and J ends, which lost 6 bases and 3 bases, there was a span of 8 bases. Germline V gives CDR1 LGHNT, CDR2 FRNRAP. The CDR3 bases are TGTGCTAGTGGCCCTACGTACACTGAAGCTTTCTTT. This codes for CASGPTYTEAFF.

This clone was found once. The chain carries TRBV4-3 and TRBJ2-7; D is possibly TRBD2 (6 bases). The V end lost 0 bases, the J end lost 2 bases, and 11 bases lay between the germline ends. There are 15 residues in the CDR3. Germline CDR1 LGHNA, CDR2 YSLEER. The CDR3 region is CASSQELALTYEQYF. The CDR3 coding sequence is TGCGCCAGCAGCCAAGAACTAGCTTTGACCTACGAGCAGTACTTC.

The V gene is TRBV5-6, the J gene TRBJ1-2, with D possibly TRBD1 on 5 matching bases. From germline, CDR1 is SGHDT and CDR2 YYEEEE. The CDR3 consists of 14 residues. Trimming stripped 3 bases from V and 5 bases from J, with 14 bases between. DNA for the CDR3: TGTGCCAGCAGCTACCCCGGGACGGAATATGGCTACACCTTC. This gives the protein CASSYPGTEYGYTF. Combining the CDR3 with reference TRBV5-6 and TRBJ1-2 gives the whole variable domain DAGVTQSPTHLIKTRGQQVTLRCSPKSGHDTVSWYQQALGQGPQFIFQYYEEEERQRGNFPDRFSGHQFPNYSSELNVNALLLGDSALYLCASSYPGTEYGYTFGSGTRLTVV.

This clone has more than one count but fewer than ten. The CDR3 DNA reads TGTGCCTGGAGGACAGGGAGCTCCTATAATTCACCCCTCCACTTT. Protein: CAWRTGSSYNSPLHF. The chain joins TRBV30 to TRBJ1-6; 7 bases map to TRBD1. Germline-derived CDR1 and CDR2 are GTSNPN and SVGIG (reference sequence). V trimming: 3 bases; J trimming: 0 bases; junction bases outside the gene matches: 2. The CDR3 loop spans 15 amino acids. Drawing the rest from reference TRBV30 and TRBJ1-6, the complete variable domain is SQTIHQWPATLVQPVGSPLSLECTVEGTSNPNLYWYRQAAGRGLQLLFYSVGIGQISSEVPQNLSASRPQDRQFILSSKKLLLSDSGFYLCAWRTGSSYNSPLHFGNGTRLTVT.

The chain employs TRBV19 and TRBJ2-4; D is unresolved. Trimming cost V 1 base and J 13 bases, with 11 bases left between them. The CDR3 totals 12 residues. In germline, CDR1 is LNHDA, CDR2 SQIVND (reference sequence). The CDR3 is CASSIVEGPQYF. The CDR3 nucleotides read TGTGCCAGTAGTATAGTCGAAGGGCCCCAGTACTTC.

The chain uses TRBV7-9 and TRBJ2-7; D is undetermined. Germline-derived CDR1 and CDR2 are SEHNR and FQNEAQ (reference sequence). CDR3 length: 15 amino acids. Trimming took off 3 bases at V and 5 bases at J, with 17 bases between the two ends. DNA for the CDR3: TGTGCCAGCAGCTTGGTTTCAGGTACATCGGACGAGCAGTACTTC. Translation: CASSLVSGTSDEQYF.

V gene TRBV6-6 combines with J gene TRBJ2-3; maybe TRBD2 (6 bases). This CDR3 has 15 residues. Looked up from germline, CDR1 is MNHNY and CDR2 is SVGAGI (reference sequence). Trimming stripped 5 bases from V and 2 bases from J, with 14 bases between. CDR3 DNA: TGTGCCAGCAGTCATCCGGCGGGGTTCACAGATACGCAGTATTTT. Protein product: CASSHPAGFTDTQYF.

This chain joins TRBV9 and TRBJ2-5; either TRBD1 or TRBD2 may fit D (6 bases each). CDR1 and CDR2 (germline): SGDLS, YYNGEE. V was cut by 3 bases and J by 0 bases, with 9 bases left in between. This CDR3 has 14 residues. This CDR3 reads CASSAGGYQETQYF. CDR3 bases: TGTGCCAGCAGCGCCGGGGGCTACCAAGAGACCCAGTACTTC. The full variable domain, completed using reference TRBV9 and TRBJ2-5, is DSGVTQTPKHLITATGQRVTLRCSPRSGDLSVYWYQQSLDQGLQFLIQYYNGEERAKGNILERFSAQQFPDLHSELNLSSLELGDSALYFCASSAGGYQETQYFGPGTRLLVL.

The V call is TRBV4-1, the J call TRBJ1-5, with TRBD1 as a possible D gene (5 bases). Between the trimmed V and J ends, which lost 3 bases and 4 bases, there was a span of 19 bases. Per the germline V gene, CDR1 is MGHRA and CDR2 is YSYEKL. The CDR3 is 17 amino acids. The CDR3 DNA follows: TGCGCCAGCAGCCAGGACCAGGACCCGGGGGGGAATCAGCCCCAGCATTTT. Its protein product is CASSQDQDPGGNQPQHF.

The chain combines TRBV5-1 with TRBJ1-3, with TRBD1 as a possible D gene (5 bases). The CDR3 is 15 residues long. Germline lookup yields CDR1 SGHRS and CDR2 YFSETQ. The germline V and J ends were trimmed by 0 bases and 0 bases, with 7 bases remaining between them. The CDR3 nucleotides read TGCGCCAGCAGCTTGGACGGGGCCTCTGGAAACACCATATATTTT. Protein sequence: CASSLDGASGNTIYF.

Here the CDR3 DNA reads TGTGCCAGCAGACCCCCCGGGACAGATGAAGCTTTCTTT. This codes for CASRPPGTDEAFF. The V and J genes are TRBV5-4 and TRBJ1-1; 7 nucleotides align to TRBD1. From germline, CDR1 is SGHNT and CDR2 YYREEE (reference sequence). Trimming took 5 bases from V and 7 from J; bases not matched to a gene: 8. This CDR3 has 13 residues. Full variable domain (missing parts from reference TRBV5-4 and TRBJ1-1): ETGVTQSPTHLIKTRGQQVTLRCSSQSGHNTVSWYQQALGQGPQFIFQYYREEENGRGNFPPRFSGLQFPNYSSELNVNALELDDSALYLCASRPPGTDEAFFGQGTRLTVV.

The rearrangement links TRBV27 to TRBJ1-2; 7 bases align to TRBD1. The germline V gene has CDR1 MNHEY and CDR2 SMNVEV (reference sequence). This CDR3 contains 13 residues. V shed 6 bases and J 5 bases; nucleotides not matched to a gene: 6. CDR3 amino acids: CASRRDSQYGYTF. CDR3 bases: TGTGCCAGCAGGCGGGACAGCCAATATGGCTACACCTTC.

V gene TRBV29-1 combines with J gene TRBJ1-3, with D maybe TRBD1 (6 bases). CDR3 size: 14 residues. V lost 5 bases and J lost 1, with 12 bases in between. CDR1 is SQVTM and CDR2 is ANQGSEA in the germline V gene. CDR3 protein: CSVCDRSSGNTIYF. DNA of the CDR3: TGCAGCGTTTGCGACAGGTCTTCTGGAAACACCATATATTTT.

The chain links TRBV7-2 to TRBJ1-4; D remains ambiguous. V lost 0 bases to trimming and J lost 3 bases, with 11 bases between them. Per the germline V gene, CDR1 is SGHTA and CDR2 is FQGNSA. The CDR3 extends over 16 amino acids. CDR3 region: CASSLAAAGANEKLFF. The CDR3 DNA follows: TGTGCCAGCAGCTTAGCTGCCGCGGGTGCTAATGAAAAACTGTTTTTT.

This chain joins TRBV9 and TRBJ2-5; 9 nucleotides agree with TRBD1. The CDR3 runs 15 residues. Germline V gene data show CDR1 as SGDLS and CDR2 as YYNGEE. V lost 4 bases to trimming and J lost 7 bases; unmatched junction nucleotides: 11. CDR3 protein: CASSPLDRGGGTQYF. The CDR3, as DNA: TGTGCCAGCAGCCCTCTGGACAGGGGAGGAGGGACCCAGTACTTC.

This clone came up a few times. The J gene is TRBJ1-1, the V gene TRBV18, with 7 nucleotides matching TRBD1. Germline values: CDR1 KGHSH, CDR2 LQKENI. The CDR3 has 14 amino acids. V was clipped by 2 bases and J by 4 bases; unmatched bases: 4. CDR3 bases: TGTGCCAGCTCACCATTGGCAGGGGGCACTGAAGCTTTCTTT. Translated, it gives CASSPLAGGTEAFF.